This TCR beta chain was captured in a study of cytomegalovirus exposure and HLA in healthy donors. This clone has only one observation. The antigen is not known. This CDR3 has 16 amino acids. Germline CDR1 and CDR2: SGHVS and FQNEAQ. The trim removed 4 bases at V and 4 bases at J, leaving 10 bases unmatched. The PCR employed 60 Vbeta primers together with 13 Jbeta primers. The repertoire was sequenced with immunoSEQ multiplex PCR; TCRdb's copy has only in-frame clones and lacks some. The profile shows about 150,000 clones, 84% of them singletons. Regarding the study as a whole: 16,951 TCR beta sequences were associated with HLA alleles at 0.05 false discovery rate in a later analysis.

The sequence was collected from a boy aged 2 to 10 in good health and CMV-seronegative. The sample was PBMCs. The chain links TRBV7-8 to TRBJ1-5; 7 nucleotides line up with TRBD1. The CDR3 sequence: CASSSFTPGGNQPQHF. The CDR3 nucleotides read TGTGCCAGCAGCTCTTTTACCCCAGGGGGAAATCAGCCCCAGCATTTT. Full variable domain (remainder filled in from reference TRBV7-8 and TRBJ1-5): GAGVSQSPRYKVAKRGQDVALRCDPISGHVSLFWYQQALGQGPEFLTYFQNEAQLDKSGLPSDRFFAERPEGSVSTLKIQRTQQEDSAVYLCASSSFTPGGNQPQHFGDGTRLSIL.